This T cell receptor (beta chain) was sequenced during a study of shared clonotypes between healthy human individuals. Germline lookup yields CDR1 MDHEN and CDR2 SYDVKM. V trimming: 5 bases; J trimming: 0 bases; junction bases outside the gene matches: 4. There are 15 residues in the CDR3. This table comes from immunoSEQ multiplex PCR, and its TCRdb copy is limited to in-frame clones, with some not included. The table lists about 2.4 million clones, 90% to 95% of them singletons, with roughly 0.36% in the top ten. Specimen: naive CD4+ T cells from PBMCs. Subset defined: CD45RA+ positively selected. The chain employs TRBV28 and TRBJ1-3; 7 bases map to TRBD1. This sequence was found in a man aged 18-30 years in good health. Some clones in this sample may be carry-over from other donors' samples. In nucleotides, the CDR3 is TGTGCCAGCAGTACCGACAGGGTCTCTGGAAACACCATATATTTT. This sequence encodes CASSTDRVSGNTIYF.